This T cell receptor beta chain was identified in a study of cytomegalovirus exposure and HLA in healthy donors. Broader study findings: TCR beta chains associated with HLA were, in a later analysis, more clonally expanded than equally common others. About 87% or about 30% of the time was how often most TCR beta V segments were productive, according to an earlier analysis. For most subjects, TCR beta sequences were reported to predict HLA-A and HLA-B alleles with accuracy. In a later analysis, at a false discovery rate of 0.05, 15,000 to 20,000 TCR beta sequences were associated with HLA alleles.

Details on this clone: The antigen is undetermined.

V dropped 5 bases and J dropped 3; count of bases not matched to a gene: 6. The CDR3 totals 14 residues. Germline V gives CDR1 SGHVS, CDR2 FNYEAQ. The PCR contained 60 Vbeta and 13 Jbeta primers. Measured with immunoSEQ multiplex PCR; TCRdb has only the in-frame clones, and not every one. Of 99,000 or so clones in the sample, 75% to 85% were seen once. This clonotype was sampled from a man in his thirties or forties in good health and CMV-seronegative. The rearrangement links TRBV7-6 to TRBJ1-1; 7 bases fit TRBD1. Input material: PBMCs. The CDR3 region has the DNA TGTGCCAGCAGCCCCCGGACAGGCGACACTGAAGCTTTCTTT. Protein sequence: CASSPRTGDTEAFF.